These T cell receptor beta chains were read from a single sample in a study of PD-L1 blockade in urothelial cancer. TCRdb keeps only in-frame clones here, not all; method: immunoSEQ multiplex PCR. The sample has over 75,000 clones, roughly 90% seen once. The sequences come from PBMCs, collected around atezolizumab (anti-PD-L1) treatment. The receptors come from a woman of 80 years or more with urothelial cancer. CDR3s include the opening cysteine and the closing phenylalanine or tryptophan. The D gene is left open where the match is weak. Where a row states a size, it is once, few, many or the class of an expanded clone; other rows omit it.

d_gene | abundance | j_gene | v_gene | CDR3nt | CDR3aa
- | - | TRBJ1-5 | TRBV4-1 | TGCGCCAGCAGCCAAGAGGTGCCGGGAAGGGGCAATCAGCCCCAGCATTTT | CASSQEVPGRGNQPQHF
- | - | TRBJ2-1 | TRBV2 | TGTGCCAGCAGAGGCAGGGGGGCCATGATCTTC | CASRGRGAMIF
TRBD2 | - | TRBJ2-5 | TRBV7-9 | TGTGCCAGCAGCTTAGGCCTAGCGGGAGGGATGGAGACCCAGTACTTC | CASSLGLAGGMETQYF
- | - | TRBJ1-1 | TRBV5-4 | TGTGCCAGCAGCTGGAAGAGGTTCGGGGACACTGAAGCTTTCTTT | CASSWKRFGDTEAFF
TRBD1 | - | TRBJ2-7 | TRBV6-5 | TGTGCCAGCAGTTACTTTTCAGGACAGGGTACCGAGCAGTACTTC | CASSYFSGQGTEQYF
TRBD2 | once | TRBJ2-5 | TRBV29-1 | TGCAGCGTTGAAGATTGGGCTAGCGGGAGAATAAAAGAGACCCAGTACTTC | CSVEDWASGRIKETQYF
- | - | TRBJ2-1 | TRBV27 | TGTGCCAGCAGTCTCCGACAGGCCAATGAGCAGTTCTTC | CASSLRQANEQFF
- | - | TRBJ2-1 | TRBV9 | TGTGCCACCGACACGGCCCGAGCGGAAAGCTCCTACAATGAGCAGTTCTTC | CATDTARAESSYNEQFF
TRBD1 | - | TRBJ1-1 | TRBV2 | TGTGCCAGCAGCGAACAGGGGGCGAGGACTGAAGCTTTCTTT | CASSEQGARTEAFF
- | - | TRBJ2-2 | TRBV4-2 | TGTGCCAGCAGCCACCAAGGGGGGGCCGGGGAGCTGTTTTTT | CASSHQGGAGELFF
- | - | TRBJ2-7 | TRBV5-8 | TGTGCCAGCAGCCGCGGGGACGGGGGCTACGAGCAGTACTTC | CASSRGDGGYEQYF
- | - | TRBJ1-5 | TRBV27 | TGTGCCAGCAGGGATTCAGGGGGCAATCAGCCCCAGCATTTT | CASRDSGGNQPQHF
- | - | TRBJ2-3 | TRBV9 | TGTGCCAGCAGCGTAGAAGGAGGGAGAACAGATACGCAGTATTTT | CASSVEGGRTDTQYF
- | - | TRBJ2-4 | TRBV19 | TGTGCCAGTAGCCCGACCCAAACAGAGGCCAAAAACATTCAGTACTTC | CASSPTQTEAKNIQYF
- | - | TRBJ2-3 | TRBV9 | TGTGCCAGCAGCCCCCTTAGTAGCGGAAGCACAGATACGCAGTATTTT | CASSPLSSGSTDTQYF
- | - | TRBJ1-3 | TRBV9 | TGTGCCAGCAGCGTAGATTTAGTGGGGTCAGGGGCTTCGAGCTCTGGAAACACCATATATTTT | CASSVDLVGSGASSSGNTIYF
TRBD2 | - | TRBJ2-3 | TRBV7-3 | TGTGCCAGCAGCAAAGCCCCTCCAGCGGGAGGAGCAGATACGCAGTATTTT | CASSKAPPAGGADTQYF
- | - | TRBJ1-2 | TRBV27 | TGTGCCAGCAGGTCTACCGGCCTAGCTAACTATGGCTACACCTTC | CASRSTGLANYGYTF
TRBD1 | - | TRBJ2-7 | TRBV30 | TGTGCCTGGAGTGTGTCCGGGACAGCGGTAGGCGAGCAGTACTTC | CAWSVSGTAVGEQYF
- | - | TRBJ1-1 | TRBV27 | TGTGCCAGCAGTTTAAGAGGGAGGACTGAAGCTTTCTTT | CASSLRGRTEAFF
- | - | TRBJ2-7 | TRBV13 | TGTGCCAGCAGCTTAGAGACAAGCTACGAGCAGTACTTC | CASSLETSYEQYF
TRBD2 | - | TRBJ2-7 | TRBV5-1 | TGCGCCAGCAGCCCGACTGGGACTAGCGGGAACCACGAGCAGTACTTC | CASSPTGTSGNHEQYF
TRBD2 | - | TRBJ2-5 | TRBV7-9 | TGTGCCAGCAGCTTAGGGACTAGCGGGAGTGGGACCCAGTACTTC | CASSLGTSGSGTQYF
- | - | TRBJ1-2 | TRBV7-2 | TGTGCCAGCAGCTCACAGACAGGTGGGGATGGCTACACCTTC | CASSSQTGGDGYTF
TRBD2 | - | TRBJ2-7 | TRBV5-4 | TGTGCCAGCAGCTCCGGACTAGCGGGACTATCCTACGAGCAGTACTTC | CASSSGLAGLSYEQYF
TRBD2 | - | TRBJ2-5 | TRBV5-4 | TGTGCCAGCAGCTACCGGCCCGGTGCGGGAGTCGGCGAGACCCAGTACTTC | CASSYRPGAGVGETQYF
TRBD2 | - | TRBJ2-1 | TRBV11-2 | TGTGCCAGCAGCTTCGGGACTACCAACAATGAGCAGTTCTTC | CASSFGTTNNEQFF
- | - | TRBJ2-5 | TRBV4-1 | TGCGCCAGCAGCACGCCGACAGGGACTCAAGAGACCCAGTACTTC | CASSTPTGTQETQYF
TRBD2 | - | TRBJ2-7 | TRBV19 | TGTGCCAGTACCCGGGGGGGTTCCTACGAGCAGTACTTC | CASTRGGSYEQYF